This T cell receptor beta chain was profiled in a study of T cells in Graves' hyperthyroidism and ophthalmopathy. Amplified TCR beta CDR3 regions derived from RNA transcripts. A first-round RT-PCR of the TCR CDR3 used the HTBI primer set. Each CDR3 protein gets one entry after TCRdb re-called the multiplex PCR reads with MiXCR. Altogether hundreds of thousands of distinct CDR3 sequences are present, 11% to 15% being singletons, with the ten largest covering roughly a tenth. V lost 5 bases and J lost 3; bases outside the gene matches: 11. The CDR3 totals 17 residues. Sample: blood. This receptor was taken from a woman under 30 with Graves' hyperthyroidism. The J gene is TRBJ2-3, the V gene TRBV12-3 or TRBV12-4; TRBD2 agrees at 10 bases. The CDR3 here is CASSVGERGGWTDTQYF. The CDR3 region has the DNA TGTGCCAGCAGTGTAGGCGAGCGGGGGGGCTGGACAGATACGCAGTATTTT.